The source of this TCR beta chain is a study of T cell responses to AZD1222 COVID-19 vaccine. At the level of the study: Second-dose groups at about 4 or about 12 weeks were pooled. Findings and limits, study-wide: CD4 TCRs linked to vaccination spanned spike, dominating at 160-218 and 743-854. The donor cohort was predominantly white British with a female majority, and clonal diversity may have been underestimated.

V lost 2 bases and J 6 bases, leaving 19 bases between the germline ends. The V gene's germline CDR1 is MNHEY and CDR2 SVGEGT. The CDR3 has 16 amino acids. Assay: immunoSEQ multiplex PCR; the TCRdb copy retains only in-frame clones and omits some. This table has approximately 260,000 clones, about 92% appearing once. A remark on this clone: Antigen unknown.

This TCR derives from an adult in good health. The chain uses TRBV6-2 or TRBV6-3 and TRBJ1-2; tentative D call: TRBD1 (5 bases). The specimen comprised peripheral blood, sampled on day 0 of AZD1222 vaccination. CDR3 sequence: CASSYGGGGFRDGYTF. The DNA of the CDR3 is TGTGCCAGCAGTTACGGCGGGGGAGGTTTTAGAGATGGCTACACCTTC.